The 29 T cell receptor beta chains in this list originate from one sample, sequenced in a study of read filtering for tumor transcriptome and immune sequencing. Molecular barcoded adaptors covering alpha/delta and beta/gamma chains were used on approximately 400 ng RNA. TCRdb reanalysed the reads using MiXCR and keeps one entry per CDR3 protein. Of some 41,000 distinct CDR3 sequences listed, roughly an eighth were seen once; the top ten hold approximately 35%. Input material: a population of CD138-negative cells sorted from bone marrow. Receptors originate from a donor aged 40 or over with multiple myeloma.

This clonotype has ten or more counts. The chain uses TRBV20-1 and TRBJ1-1, with 7 bases that match TRBD1. V shed 6 bases and J 5 bases; nucleotides not matched to a gene: 9. The CDR3 extends over 13 amino acids. Per germline, CDR1 DFQATT and CDR2 SNEGSKA (reference sequence). As DNA, the CDR3 is TGCAGTGCACAAGGGGGCGTGGAGACTGAAGCTTTCTTT. Its protein is CSAQGGVETEAFF.

With regard to this clonotype: Just one base apart from a much larger clone, this may be a read error. This sequence joins TRBV10-3 and TRBJ2-7; a weak D match, TRBD1 (6 bases). This CDR3 comprises 13 residues. Germline V gene sequence: CDR1 ENHRY, CDR2 SYGVKD. Trimming took 7 bases from V and 2 from J, leaving 12 bases between them. The CDR3 loop reads CAINEGQPYEQYF. CDR3 DNA: TGTGCCATCAATGAAGGACAGCCCTACGAGCAGTACTTC.

This clonotype was recorded a few times. Being one base from a much bigger clone, this may be a read error. V and J are TRBV5-1 and TRBJ1-1; the match to TRBD1 covers 8 bases. This CDR3 has 11 amino acids. Germline CDR1 reads SGHRS; CDR2 reads YFSETQ. DNA of the CDR3: TGCGCCAGCGCAGGGGGCACTGAAGCTCTCTTT. Its protein is CASAGGTEALF. The variable domain in full, with the rest retrieved from reference TRBV5-1 and TRBJ1-1, is KAGVTQTPRYLIKTRGQQVTLSCSPISGHRSVSWYQQTPGQGLQFLFEYFSETQRNKGNFPGRFSGRQFSNSRSEMNVSTLELGDSALYLCASAGGTEALFGQGTRLTVV.

This clonotype appeared a single time. The chain couples TRBV25-1 to TRBJ2-2, with TRBD1 as a possible D gene (6 bases). Germline V gene lookup returns CDR1 MGHDK and CDR2 SYGVNS. Trimming removed 2 bases at V and 2 bases at J, with 12 bases between. CDR3 size: 16 residues. CDR3 coding DNA: TGTGCCAGCAGTGAAGAACGGGACATAAACACCGGGGAGCTGTTTTTT. It specifies CASSEERDINTGELFF.

This clonotype occurred many times. V usage is TRBV12-3 or TRBV12-4 and J usage is TRBJ1-1; no definite D call. The V gene lost 6 bases and the J gene lost 1 base, with 6 bases spanning the gap. The CDR3 totals 12 residues. CDR3 sequence reads: CASSSGNTEAFF. The CDR3 bases are TGTGCCAGCAGCTCCGGGAACACTGAAGCTTTCTTT.

There are many counts of this clonotype. With a much larger clone just one base away, this may be a read error. The chain uses TRBV29-1 and TRBJ2-3; D not resolved. The length of the CDR3 is 16 residues. V lost 3 bases and J 0 bases, leaving 16 bases between the germline ends. Germline assignment: CDR1 SQVTM and CDR2 ANQGSEA. CDR3 sequence (DNA): TGCAGCGTTGAGCCGATCGTAGCAAGCAGCACAGATACGCAGTATTTT. Protein sequence: CSVEPIVASSTDTQYF.

Worth noting for this clonotype: This may be a read error: a much more frequent sequence differs by one nucleotide. The genes are TRBV19 and TRBJ1-5, with D unclear. Germline assignment: CDR1 LNHDA and CDR2 SQIVND (reference sequence). The CDR3 has 13 residues. V lost 5 bases, J lost 7 bases, and 12 bases lay in between. The CDR3 loop reads CASSASGRQPQHF. The CDR3 nucleotides are TGTGCCAGTAGTGCGTCGGGGAGGCAGCCCCAGCATTTT.

The table lists this clonotype with many counts. This sequence joins TRBV6-5 and TRBJ1-1; 9 bases map to TRBD1. The CDR3 totals 18 residues. Germline CDR1 MNHEY, CDR2 SVGAGI. V trimming: 4 bases; J trimming: 5 bases; junction bases outside the gene matches: 17. CDR3 DNA sequence: TGTGCCAGCAGTTCGCTCCCCTGGGACAGGGTTATCGCGACTGAAGCTTTCTTT. Protein sequence: CASSSLPWDRVIATEAFF.

Comments on this clonotype: This may stem from a read error, because a much larger clone lies one nucleotide away. The chain joins TRBV7-7 to TRBJ2-2, with D perhaps matching TRBD1 (6 bases). The CDR3 loop spans 14 amino acids. Germline V CDR1 and CDR2: SSHAT, FNYEAQ (reference sequence). This CDR3 is CAGSADRGTGELFF. CDR3 sequence (DNA): TGTGCTGGCAGCGCGGACAGAGGCACCGGGGAGCTGTTTTTT.

This clonotype was counted at least ten times. The J gene is TRBJ1-2, the V gene TRBV4-3; D ambiguous. The germline gives CDR1 LGHNA, CDR2 YSLEER. This CDR3 spans 16 amino acids. Trimming removed 0 bases from V and 4 bases from J, with 15 bases in between. CDR3 nucleotides: TGCGCCAGCAGCCAAGATCGGCAAGGAATTTTCTATGGCTACACCTTC. It yields the protein CASSQDRQGIFYGYTF.

This clonotype was seen ten or more times. The gene calls are TRBV7-3 and TRBJ2-1, with TRBD2 matching 9 bases. CDR1 and CDR2 from the germline V gene are SGHTA and FQGTGA. This CDR3 comprises 17 residues. Germline trimming cut 1 base from V and 1 base from J; bases unmatched to any gene: 5. The CDR3 nucleotides read TGTGCCAGCAGCTTAAACCCTAGCGGGGCTTCCTACAATGAGCAGTTCTTC. This codes for CASSLNPSGASYNEQFF.

This clonotype was seen repeatedly, ten times or more. The chain combines TRBV10-3 with TRBJ2-1, with 13 nucleotides matching TRBD2. Unmatched junction bases numbered 5, after V lost 4 bases and J lost 8 bases. CDR1 and CDR2 (germline): ENHRY, SYGVKD. The CDR3 runs to 15 residues. CDR3 DNA: TGTGCCATCAGTGGAGGACTAGCGGGAGTCGATGAGCAGTTCTTC. Translating gives CAISGGLAGVDEQFF.

This clonotype appeared a single time. The chain combines TRBV6-2 or TRBV6-3 with TRBJ2-1; D call uncertain. This CDR3 has 15 residues. Germline V gene sequence: CDR1 MNHEY, CDR2 SVGEGT. V lost 6 bases to trimming and J lost 2 bases, with 14 bases between them. The CDR3 region is CASRFSVNPYNEQFF. CDR3 coding DNA: TGTGCCAGCAGATTCAGCGTAAATCCCTACAATGAGCAGTTCTTC.

In regard to this clonotype: Since a much larger clone is just one base distant, this may be a read error. The rearrangement joins TRBV7-8 to TRBJ2-2; D is undetermined. V was trimmed by 5 bases and J by 4 bases, leaving 11 bases between them. Germline V gene data show CDR1 as SGHVS and CDR2 as FQNEAQ. The CDR3 spans 14 residues. CDR3 nucleotide sequence: TGTGCCAGCAGCCCGGTATGGGGCACCGGGGAGCTGTTTTTT. Translation gives CASSPVWGTGELFF.

There are many counts of this clonotype. The J gene is TRBJ2-1, the V gene TRBV5-1; 11 bases fit TRBD2. The V gene's germline CDR1 is SGHRS and CDR2 YFSETQ. With 4 bases clipped from V and 5 bases from J, the junction kept 8 bases outside the gene matches. This CDR3 contains 16 residues. The CDR3 protein is CASSPVLAGDDNEQFF. The CDR3 DNA reads as TGCGCCAGCAGCCCAGTACTAGCGGGAGATGACAATGAGCAGTTCTTC.

In this sample, this clonotype turned up many times. This chain links TRBV6-2 or TRBV6-3 with TRBJ2-7, with 9 bases fitting TRBD1. The V and J ends lost 8 bases and 1 base, in that order; junction bases with no gene match: 0. The CDR3 totals 12 residues. CDR1 and CDR2 from the germline V gene are MNHEY and SVGEGT. CDR3 loop: CASGQGSYEQYF. CDR3 DNA: TGTGCCAGCGGACAGGGGTCCTACGAGCAGTACTTC.

As concerns this clonotype: One base away lies a much larger clone, so this may be a sequencing read error. The rearrangement links TRBV12-3 or TRBV12-4 to TRBJ2-2; unclear D gene. The CDR3 sequence is 14 residues long. V dropped 2 bases and J dropped 7 bases, with 11 bases sitting between them. The CDR3 DNA is TGTGCCAGCAGTTTACCCACTTGCGGCGGGGAGCTGTTTTTT. Amino acid sequence: CASSLPTCGGELFF.

Of note for this clonotype: A much bigger clone sits one base away, suggesting this may be a read error. This sequence joins TRBV27 and TRBJ2-3; TRBD1 might be the D (5 bases). The CDR3 is 12 residues long. V shed 5 bases and J shed 6 bases, with 9 bases lying between them. Germline V gene data show CDR1 as MNHEY and CDR2 as SMNVEV (reference sequence). The CDR3 loop reads CASSRKGDTQYF. DNA of the CDR3: TGTGCCAGCAGTCGGAAGGGGGATACGCAGTATTTT.

Ten or more counts support this clonotype. J is TRBJ2-5 and V is TRBV5-6; 12 nucleotides match TRBD2. J lost 5 bases, V lost 3 bases, and 11 bases had no gene match. The CDR3 sequence is 17 residues long. Germline CDR1 is SGHDT and CDR2 is YYEEEE. CDR3 protein: CASSSLTSGSLTETQYF. The CDR3 region has the DNA TGTGCCAGCAGCTCCCTGACTAGCGGGAGTTTAACGGAGACCCAGTACTTC.

This clonotype was seen ten or more times. The V gene is TRBV20-1, the J gene TRBJ2-7; the D gene is possibly TRBD2 (7 bases). V shed 7 bases and J shed 5 bases, with 15 bases lying between them. The germline V gene encodes CDR1 DFQATT and CDR2 SNEGSKA (reference sequence). The CDR3 runs to 12 residues. CDR3 in amino acids: CSVHPGGNEQYF. Here the CDR3 DNA reads TGCAGTGTTCACCCGGGGGGCAACGAGCAGTACTTC.

This clonotype was detected ten times or more. V is TRBV20-1 and J is TRBJ2-4; D unclear. Germline V gives CDR1 DFQATT, CDR2 SNEGSKA (reference sequence). CDR3 length equals 12 residues. V lost 3 bases and J lost 8, with 11 bases in between. DNA of the CDR3: TGCAGTGCTAGTCTAGTTTCTGACATTCAGTACTTC. Residues: CSASLVSDIQYF.

This clonotype appeared many times. The chain combines TRBV6-5 with TRBJ2-6, with TRBD2 identical over 7 bases. Per the germline V gene, CDR1 is MNHEY and CDR2 is SVGAGI. CDR3 length equals 16 residues. Trimming removed 7 bases from V and 1 base from J; junction bases left unmatched: 7. The CDR3 spells CASMRGIMSGANVLTF. The CDR3 DNA reads TGTGCCAGCATGCGGGGGATAATGTCTGGGGCCAACGTCCTGACTTTC.

In this sample, this clonotype turned up many times. The chain recombines TRBV7-9 with TRBJ2-7; tentatively, D is TRBD1 (5 bases). This CDR3 has 14 amino acids. The germline V gene encodes CDR1 SEHNR and CDR2 FQNEAQ (reference sequence). The V gene lost 2 bases and the J gene lost 3 bases, with 11 bases spanning the gap. The CDR3 reads CASSLSRADYEQYF. Written as DNA, the CDR3 is TGTGCCAGCAGCTTATCCAGGGCTGACTACGAGCAGTACTTC.

The rearrangement uses TRBV28 and TRBJ1-1, with a possible D match to TRBD1 (5 bases). CDR3 length: 14 residues. The ends were cut back, 2 bases at V and 7 bases at J, with 14 bases in the middle. Germline assignment: CDR1 MDHEN and CDR2 SYDVKM. CDR3 loop: CASSLNLGAGEAFF. CDR3 DNA sequence: TGTGCCAGCAGTTTAAATCTTGGGGCCGGTGAAGCTTTCTTT. Based on the CDR3 plus reference TRBV28 and TRBJ1-1, the full variable domain is DVKVTQSSRYLVKRTGEKVFLECVQDMDHENMFWYRQDPGLGLRLIYFSYDVKMKEKGDIPEGYSVSREKKERFSLILESASTNQTSMYLCASSLNLGAGEAFFGQGTRLTVV.

This clonotype showed up many times. The genes are TRBV5-1 and TRBJ1-3; D is ambiguous. Trimming took 4 bases from V and 0 from J, leaving 11 bases between them. CDR1 is SGHRS, CDR2 YFSETQ, per germline. This CDR3 has 15 residues. The CDR3 DNA is TGCGCCAGCAGCCGAGACGGGAGCTCTGGAAACACCATATATTTT. Its protein product is CASSRDGSSGNTIYF.

This clonotype was seen repeatedly, ten times or more. CDR3: CASSLGTDYGYTF. DNA for the CDR3: TGTGCCAGCAGCCTTGGGACAGACTATGGCTACACCTTC. The chain is built from TRBV6-1 and TRBJ1-2; 7 nucleotides line up with TRBD1. In germline, CDR1 is MNHNS, CDR2 SASEGT. CDR3 length equals 13 residues. Unmatched junction bases numbered 4, after V lost 6 bases and J lost 3 bases.

This chain connects TRBV4-2 to TRBJ1-1, with D maybe TRBD1 (5 bases). Trimming cost V 5 bases and J 0 bases, with 13 bases left between them. Germline V gene data show CDR1 as LGHNA and CDR2 as YNFKEQ. This CDR3 contains 15 residues. The chain's CDR3 is CASSRGGDLNTEAFF. CDR3 DNA: TGTGCCAGCAGCAGGGGCGGGGACCTGAACACTGAAGCTTTCTTT.

In this sample, this clonotype turned up once. Compared with germline, one end of the junction differs, possibly owing to a read error. The chain combines TRBV6-5 with TRBJ1-5; D unclear. The germline gives CDR1 MNHEY, CDR2 SVGAGI. CDR3 length equals 13 residues. The DNA of the CDR3 is TGTGCCAGCAGCAAGGCGGGGAATCAGCTCCAGCATTTT. The encoded protein is CASSKAGNQLQHF.

This clonotype was picked up many times. This chain uses TRBV5-4 with TRBJ1-1; D possibly corresponds to TRBD1 (5 bases). The CDR3 contains 12 residues. Per germline, CDR1 SGHNT and CDR2 YYREEE (reference sequence). V dropped 4 bases and J dropped 13 bases, with 17 bases sitting between them. CDR3 region: CASSDIGAASFF. The CDR3 DNA follows: TGTGCCAGCAGCGACATAGGGGCCGCGAGTTTCTTT. Using reference TRBV5-4 and TRBJ1-1 for the parts outside the CDR3, the full variable domain is ETGVTQSPTHLIKTRGQQVTLRCSSQSGHNTVSWYQQALGQGPQFIFQYYREEENGRGNFPPRFSGLQFPNYSSELNVNALELDDSALYLCASSDIGAASFFGQGTRLTVV.